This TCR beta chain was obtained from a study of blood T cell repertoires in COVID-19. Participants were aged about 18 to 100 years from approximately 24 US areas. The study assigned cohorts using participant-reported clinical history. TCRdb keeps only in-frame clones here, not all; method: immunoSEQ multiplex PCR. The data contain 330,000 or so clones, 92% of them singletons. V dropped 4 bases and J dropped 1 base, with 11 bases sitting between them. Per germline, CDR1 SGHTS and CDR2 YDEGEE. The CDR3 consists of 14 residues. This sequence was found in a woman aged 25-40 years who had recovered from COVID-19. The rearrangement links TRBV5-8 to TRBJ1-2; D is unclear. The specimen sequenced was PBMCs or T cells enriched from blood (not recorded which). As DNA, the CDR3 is TGTGCCAGCAGCGATCGACACATTAACTATGGCTACACCTTC. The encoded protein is CASSDRHINYGYTF.